The 17 T cell receptor beta chains below all came from one sample that was sequenced in a study of response to subunit inactivated influenza vaccine. TCRdb itself ran the RT-PCR reads through MiXCR, one entry per CDR3 protein. Of about 300,000 distinct CDR3 sequences in the sample, 21% were seen once. Sample: PBMCs from blood, taken approximately 20 months after vaccination. These receptors were taken from a man aged 50 to 75 who received an inactivated influenza vaccine.

V is TRBV28 and J is TRBJ1-2, with a tentative D call TRBD1 (5 bases). Per germline, CDR1 MDHEN and CDR2 SYDVKM. The CDR3 extends over 13 amino acids. V lost 6 bases and J 3 bases, leaving 11 bases between the germline ends. In nucleotides, the CDR3 is TGTGCCAGCAGCTTCGACAGATACTATGGCTACACCTTC. Its protein product is CASSFDRYYGYTF.

The J gene is TRBJ1-1, the V gene TRBV6-1; 10 bases match TRBD1. The germline gives CDR1 MNHNS, CDR2 SASEGT. V shed 6 bases, J shed 7 bases, and the junction held 8 bases outside the gene matches. The CDR3 runs 14 residues. CDR3 in DNA: TGTGCCAGCAGCGGGGACAGGGGCTACCTTGAAGCTTTCTTT. Translation gives CASSGDRGYLEAFF.

This sequence joins TRBV4-3 and TRBJ1-2; D gene ambiguous. The germline V and J ends were trimmed by 3 bases and 4 bases, with 18 bases remaining between them. Germline CDR1 and CDR2: LGHNA and YSLEER. CDR3 length: 16 residues. The CDR3 sequence is CASSQDLTGFGYGYTF. CDR3 in DNA: TGCGCCAGCAGCCAGGACTTAACGGGTTTCGGCTATGGCTACACCTTC.

The chain joins TRBV29-1 to TRBJ2-5, with 10 bases lining up with TRBD2. From germline, CDR1 is SQVTM and CDR2 ANQGSEA. The V gene end was trimmed by 1 base and the J gene end by 5 bases; junction bases not matched to a gene: 13. This CDR3 is 17 amino acids long. CDR3 sequence reads: CSVEVVESGRAFETQYF. Written as DNA, the CDR3 is TGCAGCGTTGAAGTAGTCGAGAGCGGGAGGGCCTTTGAGACCCAGTACTTC.

J is TRBJ1-1 and V is TRBV2, with D unresolved. The V and J ends lost 2 bases and 14 bases respectively, with 12 bases between them. This CDR3 comprises 11 residues. The germline CDR1 and CDR2 sequences are SNHLY and FYNNEI. For the CDR3, the DNA is TGTGCCAGCAGTGAATCCATATCGGGGTTCTTT. Residues: CASSESISGFF.

The chain employs TRBV4-1 and TRBJ1-2; maybe TRBD1 (6 bases). CDR3 length: 15 residues. Germline CDR1 is MGHRA and CDR2 is YSYEKL. V gave up 1 base and J gave up 3 bases, with 12 bases separating them. CDR3 in amino acids: CASSQVRGRDYGYTF. The DNA for the CDR3 is TGCGCCAGCAGCCAAGTCAGGGGCAGGGACTATGGCTACACCTTC.

V usage is TRBV20-1 and J usage is TRBJ2-1, with 12 bases fitting TRBD2. The CDR3 is 16 residues long. V was clipped by 5 bases and J by 2 bases; unmatched bases: 7. CDR1 is DFQATT and CDR2 is SNEGSKA in the germline V gene (reference sequence). DNA for the CDR3: TGCAGTGCTCGACGACTAGCGGGAGCCACCTACAATGAGCAGTTCTTC. Protein product: CSARRLAGATYNEQFF.

Turning to this clonotype: The junction and the germline gene differ at one end; a read error may be behind it. The V gene is TRBV7-7, the J gene TRBJ2-7; the match to TRBD1 covers 12 bases. The CDR3 totals 14 residues. CDR1 is SSHAT, CDR2 FNYEAQ, per germline (reference sequence). CDR3 coding DNA: TGTGCTAGCAGCTTGGGACAGGGGGCAGAGGGGCAGTACTTC. Translation gives CASSLGQGAEGQYF.

Ten or more counts support this clonotype. This chain links TRBV29-1 with TRBJ1-1, with D possibly matching TRBD1 (6 bases). The CDR3 has 15 amino acids. Germline V CDR1 and CDR2: SQVTM, ANQGSEA. V lost 7 bases to trimming and J lost 2 bases, with 20 bases between them. CDR3 bases: TGCAGCGGAACCAGGGGCCTAGCGCGAAACACTGAAGCTTTCTTT. Protein product: CSGTRGLARNTEAFF.

The CDR3, as DNA: TGTGCCAGCAGCCCGGGGACAGGGCTGCGGGGGACTGAAGCTTTCTTT. This gives the protein CASSPGTGLRGTEAFF. The rearrangement joins TRBV14 to TRBJ1-1; 9 nucleotides line up with TRBD1. V shed 4 bases and J 5 bases; nucleotides not matched to a gene: 11. The V gene's germline CDR1 is SGHDN and CDR2 FVKESK. The CDR3 has 16 residues.

This clonotype was detected only once. This sequence joins TRBV20-1 and TRBJ2-3, with 12 bases identical to TRBD2. The CDR3 has 17 amino acids. CDR1 is DFQATT, CDR2 SNEGSKA, per germline (reference sequence). The V gene end was trimmed by 0 bases and the J gene end by 6 bases; junction bases not matched to a gene: 10. The CDR3: CSARDLRLAGALDTQYF. The CDR3, as DNA: TGCAGTGCTAGAGATCTTCGACTAGCGGGGGCTCTGGATACGCAGTATTTT.

This clonotype was seen many times. This chain joins TRBV3-1 and TRBJ1-1, with D hard to call. The V and J ends lost 3 bases and 5 bases respectively, with 13 bases between them. The CDR3 extends over 14 amino acids. Germline lookup yields CDR1 LGHDT and CDR2 YNNKEL (reference sequence). The CDR3 spells CASSHYSTGTEAFF. Written as DNA, the CDR3 is TGTGCCAGCAGCCACTATTCGACGGGGACTGAAGCTTTCTTT.

The chain recombines TRBV7-2 with TRBJ2-2, with D possibly matching TRBD1 (6 bases). The V end lost 5 bases, the J end lost 2 bases, and 15 bases lay between the germline ends. This CDR3 spans 16 amino acids. The germline gives CDR1 SGHTA, CDR2 FQGNSA. CDR3 bases: TGTGCCAGCAGCAAAAACAGGGCTCGAAACACCGGGGAGCTGTTTTTT. It translates to CASSKNRARNTGELFF.

V gene TRBV3-1 combines with J gene TRBJ2-7; D gene ambiguous. There are 20 residues in the CDR3. The germline gives CDR1 LGHDT, CDR2 YNNKEL (reference sequence). Trimming pared 4 bases from V and 2 bases from J, leaving 30 bases between. The CDR3 here is CASSRGDPKGFSIGPYEQYF. CDR3 bases: TGTGCCAGCAGCCGTGGAGATCCTAAGGGCTTCTCTATAGGTCCCTACGAGCAGTACTTC.

This clonotype was seen a handful of times. This chain uses TRBV2 with TRBJ1-3, with D unresolved. Per germline, CDR1 SNHLY and CDR2 FYNNEI. The germline V and J ends were trimmed by 8 bases and 0 bases, with 14 bases remaining between them. This CDR3 region has 15 residues. The CDR3 bases are TGTGCCAGCGCACGGACGGCTGCCTCTGGAAACACCATATATTTT. Its translation: CASARTAASGNTIYF.

This clonotype appeared many times. The genes are TRBV10-3 and TRBJ1-4, with a weak D call TRBD1 (5 bases). Trimming left V 0 bases short and J 2 bases short, with 16 bases between. Germline V lookup: CDR1 ENHRY, CDR2 SYGVKD. The CDR3 totals 18 residues. CDR3 DNA sequence: TGTGCCATCAGTGAGTCGTCAGGGCTTTGGGCTACTAATGAAAAACTGTTTTTT. This codes for CAISESSGLWATNEKLFF.

This clonotype occurred a few times. This sequence joins TRBV30 and TRBJ2-1; D gene uncertain. Trimming removed 2 bases from V and 7 bases from J, with 15 bases in between. The CDR3 spans 14 residues. CDR1 and CDR2 (germline): GTSNPN, SVGIG (reference sequence). CDR3 sequence: CAWSSVGSRNEQFF. In DNA, the CDR3 is TGTGCCTGGAGTTCCGTGGGTAGCCGAAATGAGCAGTTCTTC.